The sequence of this T cell receptor (beta chain) was determined in a study of early T cells in non-severe SARS-CoV-2 infection. The ends were cut back, 6 bases at V and 3 bases at J, with 9 bases in the middle. The CDR3 totals 12 residues. Germline loops: CDR1 MNHEY, CDR2 SVGEGT. TCRdb called the 5' RACE reads again in MiXCR, with one record for every CDR3 protein. The repertoire holds approximately 70,000 distinct CDR3 sequences, 9% to 10% seen once, with around a sixth in the top ten. This clonotype has only a few counts. The sequencing here drew on whole blood, taken at baseline. This chain joins TRBV6-2 or TRBV6-3 and TRBJ2-7; no firm D call. The sequence was obtained from an adult who was a healthcare worker with PCR-confirmed SARS-CoV-2 infection or an uninfected control (not recorded which). The CDR3 loop reads CASSPLRYEQYF. The DNA of the CDR3 is TGTGCCAGCAGCCCCCTCCGCTACGAGCAGTACTTC.